This is a list of T cell receptor beta chains from one sample in a study of cytomegalovirus exposure and HLA in healthy donors. Assay used: immunoSEQ multiplex PCR; TCRdb lists only in-frame clones, some missing. The table records 130,000 or so clones, about 70% of them present only once. Sequenced sample: PBMCs. Receptors were obtained from a male donor in good health and CMV-seronegative. CDR3s include the opening cysteine and the closing phenylalanine or tryptophan. A D gene is named only where the DNA matches it firmly. Rows may omit the clone size; those that give it use once, few, many or a size class.

NA,TRBV7-2,TRBJ2-7,NA,CASSYYRGDYEQYF,TGTGCCAGCAGCTATTACCGGGGAGATTACGAGCAGTACTTC
NA,TRBV6-5,TRBJ1-2,TRBD1,CASGGTGAFYGYTF,TGTGCCAGCGGCGGGACAGGGGCCTTCTATGGCTACACCTTC
NA,TRBV5-4,TRBJ2-5,NA,CASSLDGVGLETQYF,TGTGCCAGCAGCTTAGACGGGGTAGGGTTAGAGACCCAGTACTTC
NA,TRBV5-6,TRBJ2-1,NA,CASSSWQWYNEQFF,TGTGCCAGCAGCTCGTGGCAGTGGTACAATGAGCAGTTCTTC
NA,TRBV30,TRBJ2-6,TRBD1,CAWSSKTGQRSGANVLTF,TGTGCCTGGAGTTCAAAAACGGGACAGCGCTCTGGGGCCAACGTCCTGACTTTC
NA,TRBV4-2,TRBJ2-1,NA,CASSQEAGGNNEQFF,TGTGCCAGCAGCCAAGAGGCTGGGGGGAACAATGAGCAGTTCTTC
few,TRBV11-2,TRBJ2-1,NA,CASSLGLGRWEQFF,TGTGCCAGCAGCTTAGGCCTAGGCCGCTGGGAGCAGTTCTTC
once,TRBV19,TRBJ1-6,NA,CASSIIGANSPLHF,TGTGCCAGTAGTATAATAGGGGCCAATTCACCCCTCCACTTT
NA,TRBV19,TRBJ2-7,TRBD2,CASSTSGTSGGEQYF,TGTGCCAGTAGTACCTCCGGGACTAGCGGTGGCGAGCAGTACTTC
few,TRBV6-5,TRBJ2-1,NA,CASSPAPVRSNEQFF,TGTGCCAGCAGTCCTGCCCCGGTACGATCCAATGAGCAGTTCTTC
NA,TRBV9,TRBJ2-2,NA,CASSVARANTGELFF,TGTGCCAGCAGCGTAGCCAGGGCGAACACCGGGGAGCTGTTTTTT
NA,TRBV28,TRBJ2-7,TRBD1,CASRGQNFYEQYF,TGTGCCAGCAGGGGACAGAATTTCTACGAGCAGTACTTC
NA,TRBV7-2,TRBJ2-1,NA,CASSNSGNNEQFF,TGTGCCAGCAGCAATTCGGGGAACAATGAGCAGTTCTTC
NA,TRBV23-1,TRBJ1-2,TRBD1,CASKYRGLRYGYTF,TGCGCCAGCAAGTACAGGGGCCTCCGCTATGGCTACACCTTC
NA,TRBV19,TRBJ1-5,TRBD1,CASRYRDRALRPQHF,TGTGCCAGTAGATACCGGGACAGAGCCCTTCGGCCCCAGCATTTT
few,TRBV5-4,TRBJ2-1,NA,CASSLRTEYNEQFF,TGTGCCAGCAGCTTGCGGACAGAATACAATGAGCAGTTCTTC
once,TRBV27,TRBJ1-4,NA,CASSSSRPEANEKLFF,TGTGCCAGCAGTAGCTCGAGGCCGGAGGCTAATGAAAAACTGTTTTTT
NA,TRBV30,TRBJ2-7,NA,CAWSPGSEQYF,TGTGCCTGGAGTCCCGGGAGCGAGCAGTACTTC
NA,TRBV18,TRBJ2-5,NA,CASSPTRDSVGTQYF,TGTGCCAGCTCACCAACCCGGGACTCCGTGGGGACCCAGTACTTC
NA,TRBV4-3,TRBJ1-1,TRBD1,CASSQDLIRGLSEAFF,TGCGCCAGCAGCCAAGATCTGATCAGGGGGCTTTCTGAAGCTTTCTTT
NA,TRBV15,TRBJ2-7,NA,CATSRDLAEVPYEQYF,TGTGCCACCAGCAGAGATTTAGCGGAGGTCCCCTACGAGCAGTACTTC
few,TRBV4-3,TRBJ1-4,NA,CASSHRGDGEKLFF,TGCGCCAGCAGCCACCGGGGGGATGGAGAAAAACTGTTTTTT
NA,TRBV5-6,TRBJ2-1,TRBD2,CASSFVSVAGVYNEQFF,TGTGCCAGCAGCTTCGTCTCAGTAGCGGGGGTATACAATGAGCAGTTCTTC
NA,TRBV28,TRBJ2-5,NA,CASSLGGQGETQYF,TGTGCCAGCAGTTTGGGGGGGCAGGGAGAGACCCAGTACTTC
few,TRBV6-1,TRBJ2-7,NA,CASSGRGVGGEQYF,TGTGCCAGCAGTGGACGCGGGGTCGGTGGCGAGCAGTACTTC
NA,TRBV28,TRBJ1-3,NA,CASLSVWSGNTIYF,TGTGCCAGCTTGTCGGTATGGTCTGGAAACACCATATATTTT
NA,TRBV12-5,TRBJ2-7,TRBD1,CASGRRYRDRGLLRDYEQYF,TGTGCTAGTGGGCGCCGGTACCGGGACAGGGGATTGCTGAGGGACTACGAGCAGTACTTC
NA,TRBV6-5,TRBJ2-5,NA,CATKDSTQETQYF,TGTGCCACCAAGGACAGTACACAAGAGACCCAGTACTTC
NA,TRBV27,TRBJ1-1,TRBD1,CASSLDRGGYTEAFF,TGTGCCAGCAGTTTAGACAGGGGCGGGTACACTGAAGCTTTCTTT
once,TRBV5-4,TRBJ2-2,TRBD1,CASSLRDRGRPGELFF,TGTGCCAGCAGCTTGAGGGACAGGGGCCGGCCCGGGGAGCTGTTTTTT
NA,TRBV27,TRBJ2-3,TRBD2,CASSFMGLATDTQYF,TGTGCCAGCAGTTTTATGGGACTAGCCACAGATACGCAGTATTTT
NA,TRBV5-1,TRBJ2-3,NA,CASSLAERVSTDTQYF,TGCGCCAGCAGCTTGGCCGAGCGCGTCAGCACAGATACGCAGTATTTT
NA,TRBV5-1,TRBJ1-1,NA,CASSLSLAGGTEAFF,TGCGCCAGCAGCTTATCATTGGCGGGGGGCACTGAAGCTTTCTTT
NA,TRBV7-9,TRBJ2-3,NA,CASSSDTRSGTDTQYF,TGTGCCAGCAGCTCCGACACTAGAAGTGGCACAGATACGCAGTATTTT